This entry concerns a single TCR beta chain. Its antigen is still unknown. TCRdb's table, derived via immunoSEQ multiplex PCR, lists solely in-frame clones and lacks some. The table shows about 98,000 clones, with around three quarters occurring only once. This specimen comes from a study of Ad26.COV2.S vaccination and SARS-CoV-2 variants. Study conclusions and caveats: After vaccination, substantial breadth of spike-specific CD8+ and CD4+ responses was reported.

The CDR3 is made up of 12 amino acids. J gave up 4 bases and V 4 bases, and 3 bases lay outside the gene matches. Germline V gene lookup returns CDR1 GTSNPN and CDR2 SVGIG (reference sequence). This clonotype originated in a human donor who had recovered from COVID-19. This material consisted of peripheral blood, taken after recovery from COVID-19. The chain uses TRBV30 and TRBJ1-1; 7 bases match TRBD1. The CDR3 nucleotides are TGTGCCTGGACCCGGACAGGCACTGAAGCTTTCTTT. Translating gives CAWTRTGTEAFF.